The rows below give T cell receptor beta chains drawn from one sample of a study of cytomegalovirus exposure and HLA in healthy donors. Assay used: immunoSEQ multiplex PCR; TCRdb lists only in-frame clones, some missing. Of about 220,000 clones in the sample, 75% to 80% were seen once. Material for sequencing was PBMCs. The receptor source for this set is a male donor in good health and CMV-seronegative. Each CDR3 is given with its conserved first and last residue. D genes are given only for firm matches. Clone size is given for some rows only: seen once, a few or many times, or a class if the clone is expanded.

d_gene	v_gene	j_gene	abundance	CDR3aa	CDR3nt
.	TRBV19	TRBJ2-7	.	CASSIPSDSVREQYF	TGTGCCAGTAGTATACCGTCGGACAGCGTACGAGAGCAGTACTTC
TRBD2	TRBV5-1	TRBJ2-3	.	CASSLGLAGGPSTDTQYF	TGCGCCAGCAGCTTGGGGCTAGCGGGAGGGCCTAGCACAGATACGCAGTATTTT
.	TRBV5-1	TRBJ2-2	.	CASSFRSGNTGELFF	TGCGCCAGCAGCTTCCGTAGCGGGAACACCGGGGAGCTGTTTTTT
.	TRBV6-4	TRBJ1-1	few	CASSSHTRQNTEAFF	TGTGCCAGCAGCTCCCACACCCGACAGAACACTGAAGCTTTCTTT
TRBD1	TRBV5-3	TRBJ1-1	once	CARSIPQGAEAFF	TGTGCCAGAAGCATCCCCCAGGGGGCCGAAGCTTTCTTT
TRBD2	TRBV7-9	TRBJ2-2	.	CASSSMLHGTSPKDGELFF	TGTGCCAGCAGCTCAATGCTCCACGGGACTAGCCCGAAAGACGGGGAGCTGTTTTTT
.	TRBV7-6	TRBJ1-2	.	CASSLSDSNYGYTF	TGTGCCAGCAGCTTATCGGACAGTAACTATGGCTACACCTTC
TRBD2	TRBV7-3	TRBJ2-1	many	CASKASGDNEQFF	TGTGCCAGCAAGGCTAGCGGAGACAATGAGCAGTTCTTC
.	TRBV6-6	TRBJ1-3	.	CASSPGTPYGNTIYF	TGTGCCAGCAGCCCCGGGACTCCCTATGGAAACACCATATATTTT
.	TRBV7-9	TRBJ1-1	few	CASSLGGAPNPEAFF	TGTGCCAGCAGCTTAGGTGGGGCCCCGAACCCTGAAGCTTTCTTT